The 21 T cell receptor beta chains given below trace back to one sample, sequenced in a study of T-cell reconstitution after alpha-beta-depleted transplantation in children. Unique molecular identifiers were incorporated during preparation of the TCRbeta library. One entry per CDR3 protein, called by TCRdb with MiXCR from the PCR reads. The table includes about 980,000 distinct CDR3 sequences, under 30% detected once. The sequencing here drew on PBMCs, mostly from graft donor cells, taken 360 days after TCRalphabeta/CD19-depleted stem cell transplant. These receptor sequences come from a boy less than two years old who had a stem cell transplant for SCID, so the T cells may come from the graft donor.

This clonotype turned up a few times. This rearrangement joins TRBV7-2 to TRBJ2-2; 7 nucleotides line up with TRBD2. The trim removed 3 bases at V and 1 base at J, leaving 2 bases unmatched. Germline V lookup: CDR1 SGHTA, CDR2 FQGNSA. The CDR3 extends over 15 amino acids. CDR3 in DNA: TGTGCCAGCAGCTTGACTAGCATGAACACCGGGGAGCTGTTTTTT. This gives the protein CASSLTSMNTGELFF.

The gene calls are TRBV29-1 and TRBJ2-1, with D possibly matching TRBD2 (6 bases). This CDR3 is 12 amino acids long. V lost 5 bases and J 7 bases, leaving 12 bases between the germline ends. Per the germline V gene, CDR1 is SQVTM and CDR2 is ANQGSEA. The CDR3, as DNA: TGCAGCGTTCTCTGGAGGGCTAATGAGCAGTTCTTC. It codes for CSVLWRANEQFF.

This chain connects TRBV29-1 to TRBJ1-1, with D possibly TRBD1 on 5 matching bases. This CDR3 has 14 amino acids. Trimming took 3 bases from V and 0 from J, leaving 11 bases between them. Germline CDR1 reads SQVTM; CDR2 reads ANQGSEA. The chain's CDR3 is CSVDQGVVNTEAFF. The CDR3 coding sequence is TGCAGCGTTGATCAGGGTGTGGTGAACACTGAAGCTTTCTTT.

In its sample, this clonotype was seen a few times. The rearrangement uses TRBV28 and TRBJ1-3; D gene uncertain. The CDR3 spans 15 residues. The V gene's germline CDR1 is MDHEN and CDR2 SYDVKM. With 3 bases removed from V and 0 bases from J, the gap between germline ends came to 9 bases. CDR3 loop: CASSFRGSSGNTIYF. In nucleotides, the CDR3 is TGTGCCAGCAGTTTCCGGGGATCCTCTGGAAACACCATATATTTT.

The chain combines TRBV6-5 with TRBJ2-2; D is uncertain. CDR1 and CDR2 (germline): MNHEY, SVGAGI. The CDR3 length is 15 residues. Trimming pared 0 bases from V and 2 bases from J, leaving 7 bases between. The CDR3: CASSYSNHNTGELFF. The CDR3 region has the DNA TGTGCCAGCAGTTACTCGAATCACAACACCGGGGAGCTGTTTTTT.

V gene TRBV6-2 or TRBV6-3 combines with J gene TRBJ2-5, with D perhaps TRBD1 (6 bases). From germline, CDR1 is MNHEY and CDR2 SVGEGT. There are 14 residues in the CDR3. Trimming took off 2 bases at V and 5 bases at J, with 12 bases between the two ends. The CDR3 sequence: CASSYAGAGETQYF. CDR3 coding DNA: TGTGCCAGCAGTTACGCAGGGGCCGGGGAGACCCAGTACTTC.

The CDR3 nucleotides read TGCAGTGCTACCTCCAGGGGGCGAACCTACGAGCAGTACTTC. This translates into CSATSRGRTYEQYF. The rearrangement joins TRBV20-1 to TRBJ2-7; the match to TRBD1 covers 8 bases. Germline V gene lookup returns CDR1 DFQATT and CDR2 SNEGSKA (reference sequence). There are 14 residues in the CDR3. With V trimmed by 4 bases and J by 2 bases, 7 bases remained unmatched.

This clonotype was counted between two and nine times. The chain has TRBV12-3 or TRBV12-4 and TRBJ2-5; TRBD2 aligns across 7 bases. V lost 2 bases to trimming and J lost 5 bases; unmatched junction nucleotides: 8. The CDR3 has 15 residues. Written as DNA, the CDR3 is TGTGCCAGCAGTTTAAAGGCGGGGGTTTGGGAGACCCAGTACTTC. Amino acids: CASSLKAGVWETQYF.

The genes are TRBV7-3 and TRBJ2-3; D gene ambiguous. The V gene's germline CDR1 is SGHTA and CDR2 FQGTGA. V lost 4 bases and J lost 6, with 11 bases in between. The CDR3 runs to 13 residues. As DNA, the CDR3 is TGTGCCAGCAGCTCCCCCAGTGAGGATACGCAGTATTTT. It encodes CASSSPSEDTQYF. The whole variable domain, remainder taken from reference TRBV7-3 and TRBJ2-3, is GAGVSQTPSNKVTEKGKYVELRCDPISGHTALYWYRQSLGQGPEFLIYFQGTGAADDSGLPNDRFFAVRPEGSVSTLKIQRTERGDSAVYLCASSSPSEDTQYFGPGTRLTVL.

This clonotype occurred many times. The chain couples TRBV5-1 to TRBJ2-3; the match to TRBD1 covers 10 bases. From germline, CDR1 is SGHRS and CDR2 YFSETQ. Trimming removed 4 bases from V and 11 bases from J; junction bases left unmatched: 7. The CDR3 totals 13 residues. For the CDR3, the DNA is TGCGCCAGCAGCACCCGCGGACAGGGGGAGCAGTATTTT. The encoded protein is CASSTRGQGEQYF.

V and J are TRBV9 and TRBJ1-4, with D hard to call. Germline CDR1 SGDLS, CDR2 YYNGEE. This CDR3 has 15 residues. V was shortened by 1 base and J by 6 bases, with 13 bases between the two germline ends. DNA for the CDR3: TGTGCCAGCAGCGTATTCGAGGTGGCGGATGAAAAACTGTTTTTT. Its protein is CASSVFEVADEKLFF. The complete variable domain, with remaining parts taken from reference TRBV9 and TRBJ1-4, reads DSGVTQTPKHLITATGQRVTLRCSPRSGDLSVYWYQQSLDQGLQFLIQYYNGEERAKGNILERFSAQQFPDLHSELNLSSLELGDSALYFCASSVFEVADEKLFFGSGTQLSVL.

The chain combines TRBV6-1 with TRBJ1-2; TRBD1 matches 7 bases. Germline assignment: CDR1 MNHNS and CDR2 SASEGT. Trimming took 6 bases from V and 10 from J; bases not matched to a gene: 14. The CDR3 has 14 amino acids. The CDR3 DNA reads as TGTGCCAGCAGACCCACAGGGGATCCGATTTTCTACACCTTC. Translating gives CASRPTGDPIFYTF.

The chain has TRBV7-9 and TRBJ2-5; D gene ambiguous. CDR3 length: 14 residues. The V end was cut by 5 bases, the J end by 5 bases, with 15 bases between. Germline V gene sequence: CDR1 SEHNR, CDR2 FQNEAQ (reference sequence). CDR3 residues: CASSPPDPRETQYF. The CDR3 nucleotides are TGTGCCAGCAGCCCCCCGGACCCCAGGGAGACCCAGTACTTC.

In its sample, this clonotype was seen a few times. The gene calls are TRBV2 and TRBJ2-5; TRBD2 matches at 10 bases. Per the germline V gene, CDR1 is SNHLY and CDR2 is FYNNEI. CDR3 length: 15 amino acids. Unmatched junction bases numbered 8, after V lost 8 bases and J lost 2 bases. CDR3 region: CASWASGGQQETQYF. The CDR3 DNA reads TGTGCCAGCTGGGCTAGCGGGGGCCAACAAGAGACCCAGTACTTC.

The chain recombines TRBV7-3 with TRBJ2-7, with a tentative D call TRBD2 (5 bases). The CDR3 extends over 15 amino acids. V lost 0 bases to trimming and J lost 6 bases, with 15 bases between them. Germline assignment: CDR1 SGHTA and CDR2 FQGTGA. The CDR3 region is CASSLTGGDGVEQYF. The CDR3 region has the DNA TGTGCCAGCAGCTTAACCGGAGGAGATGGGGTCGAGCAGTACTTC. The full variable domain, with the rest looked up from reference TRBV7-3 and TRBJ2-7, is GAGVSQTPSNKVTEKGKYVELRCDPISGHTALYWYRQSLGQGPEFLIYFQGTGAADDSGLPNDRFFAVRPEGSVSTLKIQRTERGDSAVYLCASSLTGGDGVEQYFGPGTRLTVT.

There are a few counts of this clonotype. J is TRBJ2-7 and V is TRBV2, with 9 bases identical to TRBD2. The CDR3 is made up of 19 amino acids. The trim removed 2 bases at V and 0 bases at J, leaving 14 bases unmatched. Germline V lookup: CDR1 SNHLY, CDR2 FYNNEI. For the CDR3, the DNA is TGTGCCAGCAGTGAAAGGGACTTAGCGGGGGTCTCGGGCTCCTACGAGCAGTACTTC. Its protein is CASSERDLAGVSGSYEQYF.

The DNA for the CDR3 is TGCAGTGGAGGGGCGAGCTCCTACGAGCAGTACTTC. It yields the protein CSGGASSYEQYF. The rearrangement joins TRBV20-1 to TRBJ2-7; perhaps D is TRBD1 or TRBD2 (5 bases each). This CDR3 contains 12 residues. V was clipped by 7 bases and J by 0 bases, with 10 bases between them. The germline V gene encodes CDR1 DFQATT and CDR2 SNEGSKA (reference sequence).

The chain uses TRBV10-3 and TRBJ2-7; 8 nucleotides match TRBD1. The ends lost 6 bases at V and 4 bases at J; junction bases unmatched: 8. Germline V gene data show CDR1 as ENHRY and CDR2 as SYGVKD. The CDR3 contains 14 residues. The CDR3 reads CAIRSDRGGYEQYF. CDR3 DNA sequence: TGTGCCATCAGATCCGACAGGGGAGGATACGAGCAGTACTTC.

This rearrangement joins TRBV5-1 to TRBJ1-3; 9 bases match TRBD1. Germline loops: CDR1 SGHRS, CDR2 YFSETQ. Germline trimming cut 0 bases from V and 8 bases from J; bases unmatched to any gene: 9. The CDR3 loop spans 16 amino acids. CDR3: CASSLGSGTGSDTIYF. The CDR3 bases are TGCGCCAGCAGCTTGGGATCCGGGACAGGGTCTGACACCATATATTTT. Full variable domain (outside the CDR3, taken from reference TRBV5-1 and TRBJ1-3): KAGVTQTPRYLIKTRGQQVTLSCSPISGHRSVSWYQQTPGQGLQFLFEYFSETQRNKGNFPGRFSGRQFSNSRSEMNVSTLELGDSALYLCASSLGSGTGSDTIYFGEGSWLTVV.

This clonotype has a handful of counts. The chain is built from TRBV4-2 and TRBJ1-3; D is perhaps TRBD1 (6 bases). The CDR3 loop spans 16 amino acids. Per germline, CDR1 LGHNA and CDR2 YNFKEQ. V dropped 0 bases and J dropped 2 bases, with 11 bases sitting between them. The CDR3 region has the DNA TGTGCCAGCAGCCAAGATTACGGGGGGCCTGGAAACACCATATATTTT. It codes for CASSQDYGGPGNTIYF.

V gene TRBV15 combines with J gene TRBJ2-2, with D maybe TRBD2 (5 bases). The CDR3 loop spans 16 amino acids. V was trimmed by 6 bases and J by 4 bases, leaving 18 bases between them. Germline V gene data show CDR1 as LNHNV and CDR2 as YYDKDF (reference sequence). CDR3 sequence (DNA): TGTGCCACCAGACCCCGAGGGTGGGTGTCCACCGGGGAGCTGTTTTTT. Residues: CATRPRGWVSTGELFF.